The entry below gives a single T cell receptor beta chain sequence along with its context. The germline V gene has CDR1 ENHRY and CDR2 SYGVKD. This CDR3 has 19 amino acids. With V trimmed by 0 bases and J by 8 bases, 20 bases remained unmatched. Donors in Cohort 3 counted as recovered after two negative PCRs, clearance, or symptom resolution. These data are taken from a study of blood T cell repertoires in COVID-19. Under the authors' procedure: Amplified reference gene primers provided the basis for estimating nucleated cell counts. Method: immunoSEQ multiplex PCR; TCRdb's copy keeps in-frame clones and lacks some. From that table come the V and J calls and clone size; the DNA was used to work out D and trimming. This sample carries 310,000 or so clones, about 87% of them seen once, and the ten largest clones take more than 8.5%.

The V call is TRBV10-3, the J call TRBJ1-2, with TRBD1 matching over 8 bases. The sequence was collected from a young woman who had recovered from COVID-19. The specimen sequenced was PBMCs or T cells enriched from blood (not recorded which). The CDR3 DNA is TGTGCCATCAGTGAGTCGATAGTCCTCGACAGGGGAGTGTCTAGCGGCTACACCTTC. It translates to CAISESIVLDRGVSSGYTF.